These T cell receptor beta chains were read from a single sample in a study of T cells after yellow fever vaccination. TCRdb called the 5' RACE reads again in MiXCR, with one record for every CDR3 protein. The data show approximately 550,000 distinct CDR3 sequences, approximately 13% seen once. This sample comprised PBMCs, obtained on the day of the yellow fever booster vaccination. The receptors originated from a man aged 30 to 45 who received the YFV17D yellow fever vaccine. CDR3s include the opening cysteine and the closing phenylalanine or tryptophan. D genes are given only for firm matches. The size entry is marked missing in some rows and otherwise reads once, few, many or a size class.

clone size: few; J gene: TRBJ2-3; D gene: TRBD2; V gene: TRBV11-2; CDR3 DNA: TGTGCCAGCAGGCGGACTAGCGGGGCCACAGATACGCAGTATTTT; CDR3 protein: CASRRTSGATDTQYF
clone size: NA; J gene: TRBJ2-3; D gene: TRBD2; V gene: TRBV7-2; CDR3 DNA: TGTGCCAGCAGCTGGGGAGCGGGAGGTGGCACAGATACGCAGTATTTT; CDR3 protein: CASSWGAGGGTDTQYF
clone size: NA; J gene: TRBJ1-5; D gene: TRBD1; V gene: TRBV10-2; CDR3 DNA: TGCGCCAGCAGTCCGGGACAGGGAGGGAGTCAGCCCCAGCATTTT; CDR3 protein: CASSPGQGGSQPQHF
clone size: NA; J gene: TRBJ2-1; D gene: TRBD2; V gene: TRBV3-1; CDR3 DNA: TGTGCCAGCAGCCAAGATCGGGCTAGCGGGAGTGCGTTCTTC; CDR3 protein: CASSQDRASGSAFF
clone size: many; J gene: TRBJ2-7; D gene: NA; V gene: TRBV7-2; CDR3 DNA: TGTGCCAGCAGCTTCGGCCTGTCCAGGAGCTCCTACGAGCAGTACTTC; CDR3 protein: CASSFGLSRSSYEQYF
clone size: few; J gene: TRBJ2-1; D gene: TRBD2; V gene: TRBV12-3/TRBV12-4; CDR3 DNA: TGTGCCAGCAATGTCCCGGGACTAGCCGATGAGCAGTTCTTC; CDR3 protein: CASNVPGLADEQFF
clone size: few; J gene: TRBJ2-2; D gene: TRBD1; V gene: TRBV2; CDR3 DNA: TGTGCCAGCAAGGGACAGGGTTCCGGGGAGCTGTTTTTT; CDR3 protein: CASKGQGSGELFF
clone size: few; J gene: TRBJ2-1; D gene: TRBD2; V gene: TRBV20-1; CDR3 DNA: TGCAGTGCAAAGCCAGCGGGAGCGGTTAATGAGCAGTTCTTC; CDR3 protein: CSAKPAGAVNEQFF
clone size: NA; J gene: TRBJ2-3; D gene: TRBD2; V gene: TRBV29-1; CDR3 DNA: TGCAGCGTTTTGGTAGCGGGAGGCCGGGGTGATACGCAGTATTTT; CDR3 protein: CSVLVAGGRGDTQYF
clone size: few; J gene: TRBJ1-1; D gene: NA; V gene: TRBV7-9; CDR3 DNA: TGTGCCAGCAGCTTAGCGGGGGGTACACGCGGAGGCACTGAAGCTTTCTTT; CDR3 protein: CASSLAGGTRGGTEAFF
clone size: few; J gene: TRBJ1-2; D gene: NA; V gene: TRBV29-1; CDR3 DNA: TGCAGCGTTGACCCGGGTACCTATGGCTACACCTTC; CDR3 protein: CSVDPGTYGYTF
clone size: few; J gene: TRBJ1-5; D gene: TRBD1; V gene: TRBV5-1; CDR3 DNA: TGCGCCAGCAGCTTGGCTGTCGGGACAGGACCCCAGCATTTT; CDR3 protein: CASSLAVGTGPQHF
clone size: few; J gene: TRBJ2-1; D gene: NA; V gene: TRBV20-1; CDR3 DNA: TGCAGTGTGGAGGACAATGAGCAGTTCTTC; CDR3 protein: CSVEDNEQFF
clone size: few; J gene: TRBJ1-2; D gene: NA; V gene: TRBV29-1; CDR3 DNA: TGCAGCGTTGGGGGACGGAGGTATGGCTACACCTTC; CDR3 protein: CSVGGRRYGYTF
clone size: few; J gene: TRBJ2-2; D gene: NA; V gene: TRBV7-2; CDR3 DNA: TGTGCCAGCAGTCACCTTAGGGTCGCAGGGATTCCCGGGGAGCTGTTTTTT; CDR3 protein: CASSHLRVAGIPGELFF
clone size: few; J gene: TRBJ2-5; D gene: NA; V gene: TRBV7-2; CDR3 DNA: TGTGCCAGCAGCTTAGCGTTGTGGACCCAGTACTTC; CDR3 protein: CASSLALWTQYF
clone size: NA; J gene: TRBJ2-7; D gene: NA; V gene: TRBV4-2; CDR3 DNA: TGTGCCAGCAGCCAAGATCGAACAGGTCTTAACGAGCAGTACTTC; CDR3 protein: CASSQDRTGLNEQYF
clone size: few; J gene: TRBJ2-5; D gene: NA; V gene: TRBV4-3; CDR3 DNA: TGCGCCAGCAGCCAAGATGGCCTACCAGAGACCCAGTACTTC; CDR3 protein: CASSQDGLPETQYF
clone size: few; J gene: TRBJ1-6; D gene: NA; V gene: TRBV15; CDR3 DNA: TGTGCCACCAGCAGAGATCACCCCCGGACCTCGGGGGGACCCCTCCACTTT; CDR3 protein: CATSRDHPRTSGGPLHF
clone size: NA; J gene: TRBJ1-3; D gene: NA; V gene: TRBV30; CDR3 DNA: TGTGCCTGGAGTGATTGGGACTCTGGAAACACCATATATTTT; CDR3 protein: CAWSDWDSGNTIYF
clone size: NA; J gene: TRBJ2-2; D gene: NA; V gene: TRBV7-2; CDR3 DNA: TGTGCCAGCAGCTTGAGTCCCATCACCGGGGAGCTGTTTTTT; CDR3 protein: CASSLSPITGELFF
clone size: few; J gene: TRBJ2-5; D gene: TRBD1; V gene: TRBV7-9; CDR3 DNA: TGTGCCAGCAGCAAGGGACAGGGAGAGACCCAGTACTTC; CDR3 protein: CASSKGQGETQYF
clone size: NA; J gene: TRBJ2-7; D gene: TRBD1; V gene: TRBV20-1; CDR3 DNA: TGCAGTGCCACCCCGACAGGGAGCTCCTACGAGCAGTACTTC; CDR3 protein: CSATPTGSSYEQYF
clone size: NA; J gene: TRBJ2-1; D gene: NA; V gene: TRBV10-3; CDR3 DNA: TGTGCCATCAGTCTTATGGGTGAGCAGTTCTTC; CDR3 protein: CAISLMGEQFF
clone size: NA; J gene: TRBJ2-7; D gene: TRBD1; V gene: TRBV2; CDR3 DNA: TGTGCCAGCAGTGAAGAGACAGGGGCATACGAGCAGTACTTC; CDR3 protein: CASSEETGAYEQYF
clone size: NA; J gene: TRBJ2-7; D gene: NA; V gene: TRBV7-7; CDR3 DNA: TGTGCCAGCAGCCGAGGGGCCGAGGACGAGCAGTACTTC; CDR3 protein: CASSRGAEDEQYF
clone size: NA; J gene: TRBJ1-5; D gene: NA; V gene: TRBV3-1; CDR3 DNA: TGTGCCAGCAGCCAGGGACGAATCAATCAGCCCCAGCATTTT; CDR3 protein: CASSQGRINQPQHF
clone size: many; J gene: TRBJ2-2; D gene: NA; V gene: TRBV20-1; CDR3 DNA: TGCAGTGCTAGTCGGCCGAACACCGGGGAGCTGTTTTTT; CDR3 protein: CSASRPNTGELFF
clone size: NA; J gene: TRBJ2-4; D gene: TRBD2; V gene: TRBV27; CDR3 DNA: TGTGCCAGCAGCCTTCTTTTAGACGCGGGAGGGAACATTCAGTACTTC; CDR3 protein: CASSLLLDAGGNIQYF
clone size: few; J gene: TRBJ2-3; D gene: NA; V gene: TRBV3-1; CDR3 DNA: TGTGCCAGCAGCACCCGGGACGGCGACACAGATACGCAGTATTTT; CDR3 protein: CASSTRDGDTDTQYF
clone size: NA; J gene: TRBJ2-4; D gene: NA; V gene: TRBV7-2; CDR3 DNA: TGTGCCAGCAGCAAGTACAGGGCGCGCTCCGATTTC; CDR3 protein: CASSKYRARSDF
clone size: NA; J gene: TRBJ1-6; D gene: NA; V gene: TRBV20-1; CDR3 DNA: TGCAGTGCTTCACAGGGAAGCTCCTATAATTCACCCCTCCACTTT; CDR3 protein: CSASQGSSYNSPLHF
clone size: few; J gene: TRBJ2-3; D gene: TRBD2; V gene: TRBV15; CDR3 DNA: TGTGCCACCAGCAGAACTAGCGGAAACACAGATACGCAGTATTTT; CDR3 protein: CATSRTSGNTDTQYF
clone size: NA; J gene: TRBJ2-7; D gene: NA; V gene: TRBV29-1; CDR3 DNA: TGCAGCGTTGGTCCGCGGCTCTCCTACGAGCAGTACTTC; CDR3 protein: CSVGPRLSYEQYF
clone size: NA; J gene: TRBJ2-7; D gene: TRBD2; V gene: TRBV15; CDR3 DNA: TGTGCCACCAGCAGAGATCTCGGGGACGCCGGGACTAGCGAGACCTACGAGCAGTACTTC; CDR3 protein: CATSRDLGDAGTSETYEQYF
clone size: NA; J gene: TRBJ2-3; D gene: NA; V gene: TRBV6-2/TRBV6-3; CDR3 DNA: TGTGCCAGCGGAATATCAGGGAATACGCAGTATTTT; CDR3 protein: CASGISGNTQYF
clone size: few; J gene: TRBJ1-6; D gene: NA; V gene: TRBV6-5; CDR3 DNA: TGTGCCAGCAGCACACCGAGTGCACCCCTCCACTTT; CDR3 protein: CASSTPSAPLHF